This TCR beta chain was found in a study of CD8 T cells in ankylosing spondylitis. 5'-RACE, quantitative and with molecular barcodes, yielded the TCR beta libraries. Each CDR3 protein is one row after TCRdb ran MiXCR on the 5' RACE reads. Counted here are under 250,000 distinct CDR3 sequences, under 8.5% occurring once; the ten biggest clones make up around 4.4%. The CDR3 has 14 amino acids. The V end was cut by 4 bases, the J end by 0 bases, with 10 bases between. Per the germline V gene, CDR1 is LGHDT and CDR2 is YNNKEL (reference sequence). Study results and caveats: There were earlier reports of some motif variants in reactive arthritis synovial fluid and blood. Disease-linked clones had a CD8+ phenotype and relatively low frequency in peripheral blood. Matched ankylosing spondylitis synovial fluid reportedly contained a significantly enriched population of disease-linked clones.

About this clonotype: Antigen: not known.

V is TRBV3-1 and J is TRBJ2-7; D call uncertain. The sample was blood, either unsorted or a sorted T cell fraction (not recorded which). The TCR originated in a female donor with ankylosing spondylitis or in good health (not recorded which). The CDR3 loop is CASSRLDISYEQYF. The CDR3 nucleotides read TGTGCCAGCAGCCGGCTTGACATCTCCTACGAGCAGTACTTC.